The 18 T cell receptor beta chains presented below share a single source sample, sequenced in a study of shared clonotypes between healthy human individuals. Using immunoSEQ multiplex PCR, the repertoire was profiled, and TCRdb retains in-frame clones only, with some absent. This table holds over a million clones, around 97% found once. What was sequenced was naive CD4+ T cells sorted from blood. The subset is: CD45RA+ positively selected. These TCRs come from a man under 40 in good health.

The CDR3 is CASSDPGLALYEQYF. DNA of the CDR3: TGTGCCAGTAGCGACCCGGGACTAGCTCTCTACGAGCAGTACTTC. The rearrangement uses TRBV19 and TRBJ2-7; 9 nucleotides align to TRBD2. Per the germline V gene, CDR1 is LNHDA and CDR2 is SQIVND (reference sequence). CDR3 size: 15 residues. Germline trimming cut 6 bases from V and 3 bases from J; bases unmatched to any gene: 9.

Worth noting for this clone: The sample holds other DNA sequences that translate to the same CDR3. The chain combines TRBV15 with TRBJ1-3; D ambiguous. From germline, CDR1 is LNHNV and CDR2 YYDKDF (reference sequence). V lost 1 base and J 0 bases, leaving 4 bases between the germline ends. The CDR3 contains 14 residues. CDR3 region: CATSRAGSGNTIYF. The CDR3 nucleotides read TGTGCCACCAGCAGAGCGGGCTCTGGAAACACCATATATTTT.

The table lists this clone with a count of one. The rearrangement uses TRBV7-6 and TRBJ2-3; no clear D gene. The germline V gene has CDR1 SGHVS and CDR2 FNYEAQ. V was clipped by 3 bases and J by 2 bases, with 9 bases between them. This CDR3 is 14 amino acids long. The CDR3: CASSFRADTDTQYF. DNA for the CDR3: TGTGCCAGCAGCTTCCGGGCCGACACAGATACGCAGTATTTT.

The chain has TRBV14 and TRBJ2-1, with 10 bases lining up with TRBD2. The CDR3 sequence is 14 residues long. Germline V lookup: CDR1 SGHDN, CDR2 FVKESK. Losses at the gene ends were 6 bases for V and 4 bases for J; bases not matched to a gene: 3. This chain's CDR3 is CASRLAGGYNEQFF. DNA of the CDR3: TGTGCCAGCAGGTTAGCGGGAGGTTACAATGAGCAGTTCTTC.

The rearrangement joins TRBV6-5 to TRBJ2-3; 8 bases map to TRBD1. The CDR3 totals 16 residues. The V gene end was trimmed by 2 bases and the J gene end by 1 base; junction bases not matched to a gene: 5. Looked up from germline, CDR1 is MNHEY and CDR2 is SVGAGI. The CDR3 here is CASSYGRGQGTDTQYF. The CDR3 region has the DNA TGTGCCAGCAGTTACGGCAGGGGGCAAGGCACAGATACGCAGTATTTT.

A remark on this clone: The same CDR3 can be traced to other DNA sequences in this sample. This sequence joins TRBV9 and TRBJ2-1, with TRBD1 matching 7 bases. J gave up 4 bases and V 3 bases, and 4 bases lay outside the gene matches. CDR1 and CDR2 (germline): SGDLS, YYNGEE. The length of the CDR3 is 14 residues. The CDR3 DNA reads TGTGCCAGCAGCGCCCGGGACAGATACAATGAGCAGTTCTTC. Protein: CASSARDRYNEQFF.

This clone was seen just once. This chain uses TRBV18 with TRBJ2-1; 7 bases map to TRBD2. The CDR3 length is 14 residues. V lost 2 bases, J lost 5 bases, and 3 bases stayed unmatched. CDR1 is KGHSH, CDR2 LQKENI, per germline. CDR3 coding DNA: TGTGCCAGCTCACCAACTAGCGCTGACAATGAGCAGTTCTTC. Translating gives CASSPTSADNEQFF.

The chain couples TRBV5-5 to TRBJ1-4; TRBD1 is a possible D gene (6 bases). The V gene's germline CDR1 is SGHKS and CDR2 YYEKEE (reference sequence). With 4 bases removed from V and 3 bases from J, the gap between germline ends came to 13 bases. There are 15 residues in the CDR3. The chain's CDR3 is CASSAYRVANEKLFF. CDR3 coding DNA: TGTGCCAGCAGCGCTTACAGGGTTGCTAATGAAAAACTGTTTTTT. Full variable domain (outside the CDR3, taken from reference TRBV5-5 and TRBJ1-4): DAGVTQSPTHLIKTRGQQVTLRCSPISGHKSVSWYQQVLGQGPQFIFQYYEKEERGRGNFPDRFSARQFPNYSSELNVNALLLGDSALYLCASSAYRVANEKLFFGSGTQLSVL.

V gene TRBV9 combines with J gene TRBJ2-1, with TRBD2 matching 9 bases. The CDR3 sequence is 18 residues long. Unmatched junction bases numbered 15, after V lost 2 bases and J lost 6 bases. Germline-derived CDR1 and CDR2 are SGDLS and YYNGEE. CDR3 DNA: TGTGCCAGCAGCGTTCTTCCTAGCGGGATCGGTGGGGCCAATGAGCAGTTCTTC. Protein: CASSVLPSGIGGANEQFF.

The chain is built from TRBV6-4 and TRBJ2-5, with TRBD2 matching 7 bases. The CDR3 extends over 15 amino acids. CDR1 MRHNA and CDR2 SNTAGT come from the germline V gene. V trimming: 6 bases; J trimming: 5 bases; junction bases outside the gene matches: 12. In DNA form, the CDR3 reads TGTGCCAGCAGGGATCCTGGCGGGAGATCGGAGACCCAGTACTTC. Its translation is CASRDPGGRSETQYF.

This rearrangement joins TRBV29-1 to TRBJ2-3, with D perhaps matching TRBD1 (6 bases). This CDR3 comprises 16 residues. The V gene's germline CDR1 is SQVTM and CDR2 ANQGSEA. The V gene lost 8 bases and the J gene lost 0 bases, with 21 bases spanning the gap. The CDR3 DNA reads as TGCAGCACTGTCGGCAAACAGGGTTCTAGCACAGATACGCAGTATTTT. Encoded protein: CSTVGKQGSSTDTQYF.

For the CDR3, the DNA is TGTGCCAGCTCACCGCCGGGACAGAGAAATGAGGGAGCTTTCTTT. Translated, it gives CASSPPGQRNEGAFF. V and J are TRBV18 and TRBJ1-1, with TRBD1 identical over 7 bases. Unmatched junction bases numbered 14, after V lost 3 bases and J lost 10 bases. The CDR3 runs to 15 residues. Looked up from germline, CDR1 is KGHSH and CDR2 is LQKENI.

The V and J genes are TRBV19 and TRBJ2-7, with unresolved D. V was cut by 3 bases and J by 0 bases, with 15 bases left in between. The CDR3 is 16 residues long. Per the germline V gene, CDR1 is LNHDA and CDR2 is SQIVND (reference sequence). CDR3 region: CASSMSTTPSSYEQYF. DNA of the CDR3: TGTGCCAGTAGTATGTCTACCACTCCAAGCTCCTACGAGCAGTACTTC.

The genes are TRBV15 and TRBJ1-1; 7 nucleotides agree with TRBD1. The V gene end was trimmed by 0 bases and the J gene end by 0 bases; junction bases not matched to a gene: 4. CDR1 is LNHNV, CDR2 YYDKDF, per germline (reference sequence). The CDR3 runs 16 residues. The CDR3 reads CATSREATGMNTEAFF. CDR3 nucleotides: TGTGCCACCAGCAGAGAAGCGACAGGGATGAACACTGAAGCTTTCTTT.

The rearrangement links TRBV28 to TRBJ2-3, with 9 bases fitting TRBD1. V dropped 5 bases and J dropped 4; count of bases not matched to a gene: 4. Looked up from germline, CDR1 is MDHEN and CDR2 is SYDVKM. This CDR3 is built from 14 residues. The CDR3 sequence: CASSGTGFPDTQYF. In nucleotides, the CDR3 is TGTGCCAGCAGTGGGACAGGGTTTCCAGATACGCAGTATTTT.

The CDR3 DNA sequence: TGTGCCAGCAGCTCGCGGACAGCGGGTGAAGCTTTCTTT. This gives the protein CASSSRTAGEAFF. The chain carries TRBV7-2 and TRBJ1-1, with TRBD1 as a possible D gene (6 bases). The CDR3 spans 13 residues. The germline V gene has CDR1 SGHTA and CDR2 FQGNSA. The V gene lost 4 bases and the J gene lost 7 bases, with 13 bases spanning the gap.

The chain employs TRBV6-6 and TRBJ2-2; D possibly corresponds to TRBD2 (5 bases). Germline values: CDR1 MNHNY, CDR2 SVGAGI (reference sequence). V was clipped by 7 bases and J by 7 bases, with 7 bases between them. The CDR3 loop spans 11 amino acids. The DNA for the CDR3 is TGTGCCAGCAAGGCGGGCGGGGAGCTGTTTTTT. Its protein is CASKAGGELFF.

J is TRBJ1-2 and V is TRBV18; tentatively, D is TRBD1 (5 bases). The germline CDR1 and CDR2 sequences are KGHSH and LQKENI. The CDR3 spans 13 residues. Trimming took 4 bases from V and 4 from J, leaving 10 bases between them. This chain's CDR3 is CASSLRVGYGYTF. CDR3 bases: TGTGCCAGCTCACTCAGGGTGGGCTATGGCTACACCTTC.